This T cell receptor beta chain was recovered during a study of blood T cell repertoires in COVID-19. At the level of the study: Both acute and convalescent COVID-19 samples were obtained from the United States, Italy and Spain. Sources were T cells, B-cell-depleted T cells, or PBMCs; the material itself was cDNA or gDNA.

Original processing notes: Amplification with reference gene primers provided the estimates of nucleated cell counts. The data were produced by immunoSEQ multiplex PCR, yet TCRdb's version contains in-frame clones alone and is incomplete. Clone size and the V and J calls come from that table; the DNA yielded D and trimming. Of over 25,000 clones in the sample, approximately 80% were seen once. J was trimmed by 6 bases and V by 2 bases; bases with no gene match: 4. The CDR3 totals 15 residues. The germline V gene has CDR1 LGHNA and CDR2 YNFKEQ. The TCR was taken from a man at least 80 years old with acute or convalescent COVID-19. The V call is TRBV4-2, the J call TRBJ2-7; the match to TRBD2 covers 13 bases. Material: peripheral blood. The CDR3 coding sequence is TGTGCCAGCAGCCAAACTAGCGGGGGGGCCCGCGAGCAGTACTTC. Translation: CASSQTSGGAREQYF.